This record looks at one TCR beta chain sequence and its context. The antigen is unknown. The sample is drawn from a study of cytomegalovirus exposure and HLA in healthy donors. Study-wide results and limits: In a later analysis, at a false discovery rate of 0.05, fewer than 20,000 TCR beta sequences were associated with HLA alleles.

The PCR made use of 60 Vbeta and 13 Jbeta primers. The data were produced by immunoSEQ multiplex PCR, yet TCRdb's version contains in-frame clones alone and is incomplete. The table lists around 110,000 clones, approximately 67% of them singletons. The CDR3 runs 14 residues. Trimming removed 6 bases from V and 3 bases from J; junction bases left unmatched: 5. CDR1 is MNHEY and CDR2 is SVGAGI in the germline V gene. The sample comprised PBMCs. The receptor comes from a man between 18 and 35 years old in good health and CMV-seronegative. V is TRBV6-5 and J is TRBJ1-5; 7 positions match TRBD1. The CDR3, as DNA: TGTGCCAGCAGATATACAGGGGACAATCAGCCCCAGCATTTT. Translating gives CASRYTGDNQPQHF.